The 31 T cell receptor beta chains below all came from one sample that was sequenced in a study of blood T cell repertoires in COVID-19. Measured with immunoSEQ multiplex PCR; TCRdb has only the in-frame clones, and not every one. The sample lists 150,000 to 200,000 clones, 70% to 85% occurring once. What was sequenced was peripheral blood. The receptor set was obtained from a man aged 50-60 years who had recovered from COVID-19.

In DNA, the CDR3 is TGTGCCAGCAGCCAGGGGGGTAGCAAAAACATTCAGTACTTC. It translates to CASSQGGSKNIQYF. The chain couples TRBV7-3 to TRBJ2-4, with D tentatively TRBD1 (7 bases). Trimming pared 5 bases from V and 3 bases from J, leaving 11 bases between. The CDR3 sequence is 14 residues long. Germline-derived CDR1 and CDR2 are SGHTA and FQGTGA. The complete variable domain, with remaining parts taken from reference TRBV7-3 and TRBJ2-4, reads GAGVSQTPSNKVTEKGKYVELRCDPISGHTALYWYRQSLGQGPEFLIYFQGTGAADDSGLPNDRFFAVRPEGSVSTLKIQRTERGDSAVYLCASSQGGSKNIQYFGAGTRLSVL.

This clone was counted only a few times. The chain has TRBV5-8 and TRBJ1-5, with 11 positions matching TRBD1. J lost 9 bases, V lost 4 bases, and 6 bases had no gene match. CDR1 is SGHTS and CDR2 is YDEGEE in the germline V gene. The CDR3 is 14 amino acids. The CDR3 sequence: CASSQGTGGRPQHF. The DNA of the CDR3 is TGTGCCAGCAGCCAAGGGACAGGGGGACGGCCCCAGCATTTT.

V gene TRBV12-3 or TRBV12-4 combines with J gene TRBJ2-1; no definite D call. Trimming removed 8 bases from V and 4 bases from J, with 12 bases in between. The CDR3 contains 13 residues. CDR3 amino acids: CASCGQVYNEQFF. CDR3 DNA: TGTGCCAGCTGTGGGCAGGTATACAATGAGCAGTTCTTC.

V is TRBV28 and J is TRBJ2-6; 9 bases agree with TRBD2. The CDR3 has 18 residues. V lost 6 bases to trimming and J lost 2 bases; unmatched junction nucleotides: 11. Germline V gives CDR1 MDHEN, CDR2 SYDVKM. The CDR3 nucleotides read TGTGCCAGCAGGGCCTGGACTAGCGAATCCACTGGGGCCAACGTCCTGACTTTC. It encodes CASRAWTSESTGANVLTF.

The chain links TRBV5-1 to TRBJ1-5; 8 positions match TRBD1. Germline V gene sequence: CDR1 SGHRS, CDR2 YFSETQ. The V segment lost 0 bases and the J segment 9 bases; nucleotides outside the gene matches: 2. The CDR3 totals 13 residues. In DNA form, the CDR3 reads TGCGCCAGCAGCTTGGCGACAGGGGCGCCCCAGCATTTT. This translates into CASSLATGAPQHF.

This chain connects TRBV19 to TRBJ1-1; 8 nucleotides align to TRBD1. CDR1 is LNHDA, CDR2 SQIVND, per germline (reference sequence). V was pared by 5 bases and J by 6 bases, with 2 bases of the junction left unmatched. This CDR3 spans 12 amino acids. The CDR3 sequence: CASSSGGSEAFF. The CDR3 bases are TGTGCCAGTAGTTCAGGGGGCTCTGAAGCTTTCTTT.

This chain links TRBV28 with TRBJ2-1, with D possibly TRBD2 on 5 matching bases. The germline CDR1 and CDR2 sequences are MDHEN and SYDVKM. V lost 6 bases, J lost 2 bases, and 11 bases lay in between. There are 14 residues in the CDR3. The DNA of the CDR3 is TGTGCCAGCAGCCGGACTTTTACCTACAATGAGCAGTTCTTC. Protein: CASSRTFTYNEQFF.

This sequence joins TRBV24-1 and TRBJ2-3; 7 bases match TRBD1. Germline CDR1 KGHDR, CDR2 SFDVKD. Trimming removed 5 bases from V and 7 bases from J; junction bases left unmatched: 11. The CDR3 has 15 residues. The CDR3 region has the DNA TGTGCCACCAGTGGAAGACAGGGATTTATGAATACGCAGTATTTT. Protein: CATSGRQGFMNTQYF.

CDR3 sequence: CASSPDLPGSNYNSPLHF. The CDR3 coding sequence is TGTGCCAGCAGCCCAGACCTGCCCGGGTCGAACTATAATTCACCCCTCCACTTT. The rearrangement links TRBV5-5 to TRBJ1-6, with D unclear. Germline CDR1 reads SGHKS; CDR2 reads YYEKEE (reference sequence). The CDR3 is 18 amino acids. V lost 4 bases to trimming and J lost 3 bases, with 20 bases between them.

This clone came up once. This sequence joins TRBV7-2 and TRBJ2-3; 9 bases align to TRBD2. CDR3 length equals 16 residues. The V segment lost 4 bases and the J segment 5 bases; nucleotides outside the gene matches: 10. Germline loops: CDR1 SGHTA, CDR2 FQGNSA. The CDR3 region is CASSSMPAGGLDTQYF. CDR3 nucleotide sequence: TGTGCCAGCAGCTCCATGCCAGCGGGAGGATTAGATACGCAGTATTTT.

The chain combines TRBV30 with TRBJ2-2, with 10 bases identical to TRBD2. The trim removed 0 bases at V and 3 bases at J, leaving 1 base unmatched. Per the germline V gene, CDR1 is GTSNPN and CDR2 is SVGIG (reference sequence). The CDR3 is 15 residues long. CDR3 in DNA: TGTGCCTGGAGTGTACTAGCGGGGTACACCGGGGAGCTGTTTTTT. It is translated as CAWSVLAGYTGELFF.

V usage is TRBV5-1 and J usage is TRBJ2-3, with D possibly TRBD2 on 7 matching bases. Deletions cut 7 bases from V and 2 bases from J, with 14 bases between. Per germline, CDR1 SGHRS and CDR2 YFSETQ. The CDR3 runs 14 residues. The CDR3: CASGRGANTDTQYF. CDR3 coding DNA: TGCGCCAGCGGCCGGGGGGCCAACACAGATACGCAGTATTTT.

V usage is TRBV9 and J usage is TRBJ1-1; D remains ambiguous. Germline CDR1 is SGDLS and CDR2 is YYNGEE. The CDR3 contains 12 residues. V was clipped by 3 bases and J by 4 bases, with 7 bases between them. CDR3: CASSAPGTEAFF. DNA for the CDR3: TGTGCCAGCAGCGCTCCGGGCACTGAAGCTTTCTTT. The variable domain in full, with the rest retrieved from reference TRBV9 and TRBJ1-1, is DSGVTQTPKHLITATGQRVTLRCSPRSGDLSVYWYQQSLDQGLQFLIQYYNGEERAKGNILERFSAQQFPDLHSELNLSSLELGDSALYFCASSAPGTEAFFGQGTRLTVV.

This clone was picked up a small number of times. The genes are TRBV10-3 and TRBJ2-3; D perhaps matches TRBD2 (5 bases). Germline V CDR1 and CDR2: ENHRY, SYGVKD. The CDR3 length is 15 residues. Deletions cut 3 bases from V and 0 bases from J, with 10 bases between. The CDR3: CAISDRRPSTDTQYF. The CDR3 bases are TGTGCCATCAGTGATAGGAGGCCAAGCACAGATACGCAGTATTTT.

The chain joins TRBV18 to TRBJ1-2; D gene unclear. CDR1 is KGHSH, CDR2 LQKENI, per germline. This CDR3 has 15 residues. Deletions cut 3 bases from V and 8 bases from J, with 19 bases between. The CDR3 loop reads CASSPRAGVLPGYTF. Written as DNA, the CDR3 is TGTGCCAGCTCACCGCGGGCAGGCGTCCTTCCGGGCTACACCTTC.

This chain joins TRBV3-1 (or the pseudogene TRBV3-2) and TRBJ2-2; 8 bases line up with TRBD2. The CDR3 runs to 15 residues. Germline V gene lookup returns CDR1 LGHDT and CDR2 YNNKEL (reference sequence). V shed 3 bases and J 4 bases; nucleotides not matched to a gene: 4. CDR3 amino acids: CASSHREGSTGELFF. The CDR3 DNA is TGTGCCAGCAGCCATCGGGAGGGTAGCACCGGGGAGCTGTTTTTT.

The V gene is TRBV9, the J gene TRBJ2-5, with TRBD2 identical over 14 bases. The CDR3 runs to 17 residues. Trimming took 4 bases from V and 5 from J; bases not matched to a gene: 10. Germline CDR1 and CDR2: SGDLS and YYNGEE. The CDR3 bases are TGTGCCAGCAGCTTAAGACTAGCGGGAGGGCCAGGGGAGACCCAGTACTTC. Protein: CASSLRLAGGPGETQYF.

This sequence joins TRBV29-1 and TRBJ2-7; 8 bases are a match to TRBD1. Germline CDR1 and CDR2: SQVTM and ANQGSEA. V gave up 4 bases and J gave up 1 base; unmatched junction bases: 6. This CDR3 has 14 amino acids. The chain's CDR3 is CSVVDRGGSYEQYF. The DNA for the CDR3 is TGCAGCGTTGTCGACAGGGGAGGATCCTACGAGCAGTACTTC.

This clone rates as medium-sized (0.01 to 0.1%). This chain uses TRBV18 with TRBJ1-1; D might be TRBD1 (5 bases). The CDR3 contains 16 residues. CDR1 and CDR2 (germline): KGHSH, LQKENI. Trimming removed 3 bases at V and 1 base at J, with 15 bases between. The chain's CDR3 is CASSPWMIGQNTEAFF. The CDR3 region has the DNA TGTGCCAGCTCACCTTGGATGATCGGACAGAACACTGAAGCTTTCTTT. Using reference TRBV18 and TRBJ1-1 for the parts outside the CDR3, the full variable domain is NAGVMQNPRHLVRRRGQEARLRCSPMKGHSHVYWYRQLPEEGLKFMVYLQKENIIDESGMPKERFSAEFPKEGPSILRIQQVVRGDSAAYFCASSPWMIGQNTEAFFGQGTRLTVV.

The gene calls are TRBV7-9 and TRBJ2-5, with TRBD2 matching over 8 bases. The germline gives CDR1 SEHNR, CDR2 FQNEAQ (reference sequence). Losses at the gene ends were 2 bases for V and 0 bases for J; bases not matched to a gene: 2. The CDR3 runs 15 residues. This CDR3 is CASSLSGGNQETQYF. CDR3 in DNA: TGTGCCAGCAGCTTATCGGGGGGGAACCAAGAGACCCAGTACTTC.

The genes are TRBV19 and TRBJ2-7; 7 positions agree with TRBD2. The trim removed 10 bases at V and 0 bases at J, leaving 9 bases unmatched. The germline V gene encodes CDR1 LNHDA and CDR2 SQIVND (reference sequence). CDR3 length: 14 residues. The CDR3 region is CATGPRTSSYEQYF. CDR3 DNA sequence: TGTGCCACCGGCCCCCGGACTAGCTCCTACGAGCAGTACTTC.

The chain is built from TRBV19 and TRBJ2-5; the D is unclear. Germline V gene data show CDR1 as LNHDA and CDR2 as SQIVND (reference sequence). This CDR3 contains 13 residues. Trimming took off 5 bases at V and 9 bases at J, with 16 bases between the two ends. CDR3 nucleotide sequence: TGTGCCAGTAGTGCTAAGAGGAAGGAGTCCCAGTACTTC. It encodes CASSAKRKESQYF.

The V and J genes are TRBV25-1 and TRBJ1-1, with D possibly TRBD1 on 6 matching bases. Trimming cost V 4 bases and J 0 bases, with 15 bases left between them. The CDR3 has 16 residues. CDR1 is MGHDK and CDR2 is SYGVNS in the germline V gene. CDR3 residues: CASSGAFGQMNTEAFF. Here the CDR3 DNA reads TGTGCCAGCAGTGGGGCCTTCGGACAGATGAACACTGAAGCTTTCTTT. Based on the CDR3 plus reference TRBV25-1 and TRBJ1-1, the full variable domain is EADIYQTPRYLVIGTGKKITLECSQTMGHDKMYWYQQDPGMELHLIHYSYGVNSTEKGDLSSESTVSRIRTEHFPLTLESARPSHTSQYLCASSGAFGQMNTEAFFGQGTRLTVV.

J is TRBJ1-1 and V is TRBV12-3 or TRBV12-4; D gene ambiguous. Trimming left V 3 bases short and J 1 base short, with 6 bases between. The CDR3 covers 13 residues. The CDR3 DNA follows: TGTGCCAGCAGTTTTGAGGCGAACACTGAAGCTTTCTTT. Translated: CASSFEANTEAFF.

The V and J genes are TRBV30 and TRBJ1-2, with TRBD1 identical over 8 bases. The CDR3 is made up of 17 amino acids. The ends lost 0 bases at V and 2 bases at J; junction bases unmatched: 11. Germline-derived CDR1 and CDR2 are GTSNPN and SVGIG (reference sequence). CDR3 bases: TGTGCCTGGAGTGTAAGGGTATCAGGGGGCGTAAACTATGGCTACACCTTC. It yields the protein CAWSVRVSGGVNYGYTF.

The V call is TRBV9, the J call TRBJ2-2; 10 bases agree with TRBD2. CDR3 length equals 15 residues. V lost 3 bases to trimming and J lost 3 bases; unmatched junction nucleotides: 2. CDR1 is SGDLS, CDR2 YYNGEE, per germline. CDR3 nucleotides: TGTGCCAGCAGCGCCGGACTAGCGGACACCGGGGAGCTGTTTTTT. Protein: CASSAGLADTGELFF.

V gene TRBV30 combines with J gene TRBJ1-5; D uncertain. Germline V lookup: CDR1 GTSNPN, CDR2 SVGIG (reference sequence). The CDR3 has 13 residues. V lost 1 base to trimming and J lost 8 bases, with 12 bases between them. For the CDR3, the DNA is TGTGCCTGGAGTGAACTCCCGGGGAAGCCCCAGCATTTT. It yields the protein CAWSELPGKPQHF.

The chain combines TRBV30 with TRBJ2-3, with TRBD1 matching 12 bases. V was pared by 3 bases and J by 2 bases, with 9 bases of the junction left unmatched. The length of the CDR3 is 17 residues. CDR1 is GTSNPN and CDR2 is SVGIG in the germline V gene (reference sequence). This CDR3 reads CAWSKSGTGGLTDTQYF. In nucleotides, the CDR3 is TGTGCCTGGAGCAAATCCGGGACAGGGGGCCTCACAGATACGCAGTATTTT.

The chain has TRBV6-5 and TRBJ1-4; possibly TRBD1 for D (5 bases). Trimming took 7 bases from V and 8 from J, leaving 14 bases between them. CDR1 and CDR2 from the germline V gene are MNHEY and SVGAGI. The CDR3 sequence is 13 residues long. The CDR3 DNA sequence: TGTGCCAGCACAGACAGTGCCGGCGAAAAACTGTTTTTT. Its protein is CASTDSAGEKLFF.

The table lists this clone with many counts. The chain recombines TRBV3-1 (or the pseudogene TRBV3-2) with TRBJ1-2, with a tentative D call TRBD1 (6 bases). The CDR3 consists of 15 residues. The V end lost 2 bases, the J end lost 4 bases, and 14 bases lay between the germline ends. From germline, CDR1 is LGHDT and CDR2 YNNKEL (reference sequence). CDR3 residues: CASSQQDRAAYGYTF. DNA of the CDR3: TGTGCCAGCAGCCAACAGGACAGAGCAGCCTATGGCTACACCTTC.

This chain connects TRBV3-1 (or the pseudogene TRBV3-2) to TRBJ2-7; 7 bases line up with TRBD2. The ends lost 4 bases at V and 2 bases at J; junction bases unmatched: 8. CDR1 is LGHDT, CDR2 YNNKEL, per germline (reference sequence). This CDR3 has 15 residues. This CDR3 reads CASSLYAGEPYEQYF. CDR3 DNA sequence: TGTGCCAGCAGCCTCTATGCGGGAGAGCCCTACGAGCAGTACTTC.